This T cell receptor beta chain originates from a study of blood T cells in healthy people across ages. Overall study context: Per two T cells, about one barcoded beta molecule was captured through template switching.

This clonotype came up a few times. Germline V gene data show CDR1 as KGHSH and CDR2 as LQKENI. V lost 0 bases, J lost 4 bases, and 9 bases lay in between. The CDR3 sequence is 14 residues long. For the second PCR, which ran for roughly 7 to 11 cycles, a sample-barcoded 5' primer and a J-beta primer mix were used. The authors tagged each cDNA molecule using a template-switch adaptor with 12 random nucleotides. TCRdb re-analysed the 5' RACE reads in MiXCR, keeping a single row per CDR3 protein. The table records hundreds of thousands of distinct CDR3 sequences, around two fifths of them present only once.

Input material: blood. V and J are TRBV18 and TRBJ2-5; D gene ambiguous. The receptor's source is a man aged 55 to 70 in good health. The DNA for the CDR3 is TGTGCCAGCTCACCACCGGCCCGAGGAGAGACCCAGTACTTC. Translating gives CASSPPARGETQYF.